What follows are 9 T cell receptor beta chains derived from one specimen sequenced in a study of CD8+ T cells in alopecia areata. Sequencing used cDNA as its template, made by extracting RNA and reverse transcribing it. Only in-frame clones appear in the TCRdb table, and some are missing; sequencing was by immunoSEQ multiplex PCR. The sample consists of some 200,000 clones, 55% to 70% of them appearing once. Treatment given: oral pan-JAK inhibitor, 5-10 mg twice daily. Material: CD4+ T cells sorted from blood, obtained at week 24, from a patient treated with tofacitinib. These receptors originate from a human donor with alopecia areata.

This clone was recorded a few times. This chain joins TRBV14 and TRBJ2-3, with D tentatively TRBD2 (6 bases). V was trimmed by 4 bases and J by 0 bases, leaving 11 bases between them. The V gene's germline CDR1 is SGHDN and CDR2 FVKESK. The CDR3 runs 15 residues. The CDR3 coding sequence is TGTGCCAGCAGCCCTGGAGGGAGCAGCACAGATACGCAGTATTTT. Protein: CASSPGGSSTDTQYF.

This chain links TRBV5-1 with TRBJ2-2, with a possible D match to TRBD1 (7 bases). The germline V and J ends were trimmed by 2 bases and 4 bases, with 9 bases remaining between them. This CDR3 region has 14 residues. Germline assignment: CDR1 SGHRS and CDR2 YFSETQ. CDR3 nucleotide sequence: TGCGCCAGCAGCTTCAGGGGGGCCACCGGGGAGCTGTTTTTT. It yields the protein CASSFRGATGELFF. The complete variable domain, with remaining parts taken from reference TRBV5-1 and TRBJ2-2, reads KAGVTQTPRYLIKTRGQQVTLSCSPISGHRSVSWYQQTPGQGLQFLFEYFSETQRNKGNFPGRFSGRQFSNSRSEMNVSTLELGDSALYLCASSFRGATGELFFGEGSRLTVL.

The sample holds a few counts of this clone. The genes are TRBV28 and TRBJ2-5; D is unclear. There are 13 residues in the CDR3. The germline V and J ends were trimmed by 3 bases and 1 base, with 6 bases remaining between them. The germline V gene encodes CDR1 MDHEN and CDR2 SYDVKM. In nucleotides, the CDR3 is TGTGCCAGCAGTTTGCCAATCCAAGAGACCCAGTACTTC. Translating gives CASSLPIQETQYF. Full variable domain (outside the CDR3, taken from reference TRBV28 and TRBJ2-5): DVKVTQSSRYLVKRTGEKVFLECVQDMDHENMFWYRQDPGLGLRLIYFSYDVKMKEKGDIPEGYSVSREKKERFSLILESASTNQTSMYLCASSLPIQETQYFGPGTRLLVL.

The rearrangement joins TRBV7-3 to TRBJ2-5; unclear D gene. The CDR3 has 15 residues. Germline V lookup: CDR1 SGHTA, CDR2 FQGTGA. Trimming removed 0 bases from V and 5 bases from J, with 13 bases in between. The CDR3 DNA reads TGTGCCAGCAGCTTAACGGCACATGCCCTGGAGACCCAGTACTTC. Translation: CASSLTAHALETQYF.

The table lists this clone with a few counts. The rearrangement links TRBV7-9 to TRBJ2-5, with D uncertain. V was cut by 4 bases and J by 5 bases, with 11 bases left in between. The CDR3 sequence is 13 residues long. Germline V gives CDR1 SEHNR, CDR2 FQNEAQ (reference sequence). CDR3: CASSSIRRETQYF. DNA of the CDR3: TGTGCCAGCAGCTCGATACGAAGGGAGACCCAGTACTTC.

This clone has just a few counts. The chain joins TRBV27 to TRBJ2-3; D might be TRBD1 (6 bases). V was trimmed by 7 bases and J by 0 bases, leaving 11 bases between them. The CDR3 is 14 amino acids. The V gene's germline CDR1 is MNHEY and CDR2 SMNVEV (reference sequence). CDR3 sequence reads: CASTYTGSTDTQYF. The CDR3 DNA reads as TGTGCCAGCACCTATACAGGGAGCACAGATACGCAGTATTTT.

This clone occurred a few times. The chain employs TRBV29-1 and TRBJ2-5; 11 bases agree with TRBD2. CDR3 length: 14 residues. V was pared by 6 bases and J by 9 bases, with 12 bases of the junction left unmatched. Germline CDR1 SQVTM, CDR2 ANQGSEA. This CDR3 reads CSVKLAGGPGAQYF. CDR3 DNA sequence: TGCAGCGTCAAGTTAGCGGGAGGGCCGGGGGCCCAGTACTTC. Looking up the rest from reference TRBV29-1 and TRBJ2-5 gives the full variable domain: SAVISQKPSRDICQRGTSLTIQCQVDSQVTMMFWYRQQPGQSLTLIATANQGSEATYESGFVIDKFPISRPNLTFSTLTVSNMSPEDSSIYLCSVKLAGGPGAQYFGPGTRLLVL.

The chain carries TRBV15 and TRBJ1-1, with a tentative D call TRBD1 (6 bases). The CDR3 runs to 15 residues. The V gene's germline CDR1 is LNHNV and CDR2 YYDKDF (reference sequence). Trimming cost V 0 bases and J 3 bases, with 11 bases left between them. Here the CDR3 reads CATSREQGSDTEAFF. CDR3 nucleotides: TGTGCCACCAGCAGAGAACAGGGCTCTGACACTGAAGCTTTCTTT. Looking up the rest from reference TRBV15 and TRBJ1-1 gives the full variable domain: DAMVIQNPRYQVTQFGKPVTLSCSQTLNHNVMYWYQQKSSQAPKLLFHYYDKDFNNEADTPDNFQSRRPNTSFCFLDIRSPGLGDTAMYLCATSREQGSDTEAFFGQGTRLTVV.

This chain links TRBV5-1 with TRBJ2-5; TRBD2 is a possible D gene (5 bases). The CDR3 has 15 amino acids. The V end was cut by 0 bases, the J end by 5 bases, with 14 bases between. Germline CDR1 SGHRS, CDR2 YFSETQ. The CDR3 nucleotides are TGCGCCAGCAGCTTGGACCGGGGAAGAGATGAGACCCAGTACTTC. Protein product: CASSLDRGRDETQYF.